This T cell receptor (beta chain) was identified during a study of neurological immune-mediated disorders. TCRdb analysed the 5' RACE reads with MiXCR anew, one entry per CDR3 protein. The data hold around 94,000 distinct CDR3 sequences, with approximately 3.3% observed a single time. Germline CDR1 reads SEHNR; CDR2 reads FQNEAQ (reference sequence). This CDR3 has 13 amino acids. V dropped 6 bases and J dropped 7 bases, with 15 bases sitting between them. This clonotype was seen many times. The specimen was PBMCs. The receptor's source is a woman aged 18 to 35 with multiple sclerosis. This rearrangement joins TRBV7-9 to TRBJ1-1, with D unresolved. CDR3 region: CASRPSGEVEAFF. DNA of the CDR3: TGTGCCAGCAGACCCTCCGGGGAAGTTGAAGCTTTCTTT.